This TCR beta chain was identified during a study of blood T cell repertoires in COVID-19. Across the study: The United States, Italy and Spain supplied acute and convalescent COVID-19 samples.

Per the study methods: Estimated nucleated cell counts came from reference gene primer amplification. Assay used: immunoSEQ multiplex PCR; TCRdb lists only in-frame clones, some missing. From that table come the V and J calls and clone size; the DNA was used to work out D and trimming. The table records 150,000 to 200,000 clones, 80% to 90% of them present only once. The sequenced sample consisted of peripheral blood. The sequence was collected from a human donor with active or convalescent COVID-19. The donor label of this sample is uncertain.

DNA of the CDR3: TGTGCCAGCATCACCTTCCTCGGCCGGGACAGGGGGAATCAGCCCCAGCATTTT. This codes for CASITFLGRDRGNQPQHF. V and J are TRBV28 and TRBJ1-5, with TRBD1 matching over 11 bases. With V trimmed by 7 bases and J by 4 bases, 15 bases remained unmatched. Germline V lookup: CDR1 MDHEN, CDR2 SYDVKM. The CDR3 consists of 18 residues.